The rows below give T cell receptor beta chains drawn from one sample of a study of cytomegalovirus exposure and HLA in healthy donors. The data were produced by immunoSEQ multiplex PCR, yet TCRdb's version contains in-frame clones alone and is incomplete. The sample lists 150,000 to 200,000 clones; 65% to 85% were seen once. Sequenced: PBMCs. The receptors were sampled from a woman aged 25 to 39 in good health and CMV-seropositive. CDR3s include the opening cysteine and the closing phenylalanine or tryptophan. The order of the fields is clone size, V gene, J gene, CDR3 protein. Some rows have no size entry. The others give once, few or many, or a class for an expanded clone.

size: .
V: TRBV18
J: TRBJ1-5
CDR3: CASSPGTGGVLSGNQPQHF

size: .
V: TRBV6-5
J: TRBJ2-5
CDR3: CASSYGAGEETQYF

size: .
V: TRBV19
J: TRBJ2-7
CDR3: CASAPGQGFEQYF

size: .
V: TRBV19
J: TRBJ1-1
CDR3: CASSILGQGDTEAFF

size: .
V: TRBV6-6
J: TRBJ2-3
CDR3: CASSSADTQYF

size: .
V: TRBV5-1
J: TRBJ2-1
CDR3: CASSSSGTSYIEQFF

size: .
V: TRBV6-4
J: TRBJ1-2
CDR3: CASSLEAGSGYTF

size: .
V: TRBV6-5
J: TRBJ1-3
CDR3: CASSYTSSGNTIYF

size: .
V: TRBV7-3
J: TRBJ2-5
CDR3: CASSSGQGETQYF

size: .
V: TRBV15
J: TRBJ2-5
CDR3: CATSRASGAGTQYF

size: once
V: TRBV7-2
J: TRBJ1-2
CDR3: CASSLGGQGGLGYTF

size: .
V: TRBV12-5
J: TRBJ1-1
CDR3: CASGLTGGTEAFF

size: .
V: TRBV6-5
J: TRBJ1-2
CDR3: CASSYGQDNYGYTF

size: .
V: TRBV6-1
J: TRBJ1-4
CDR3: CASSIRGAANEKLFF

size: .
V: TRBV23-1
J: TRBJ2-3
CDR3: CATAPGTSGGVKDTQYF

size: .
V: TRBV7-9
J: TRBJ2-7
CDR3: CSSSLGEGPWSYF

size: .
V: TRBV7-2
J: TRBJ2-7
CDR3: CASSWDRGLFFEQYF

size: .
V: TRBV9
J: TRBJ1-1
CDR3: CASSTAGQLGTEAFF

size: .
V: TRBV5-1
J: TRBJ1-1
CDR3: CASSLGVLDTEAFF

size: .
V: TRBV10-2
J: TRBJ1-1
CDR3: CASTDRQGFGTEAFF

size: .
V: TRBV5-6
J: TRBJ2-6
CDR3: CASSLGLSGANVLTF

size: once
V: TRBV6-5
J: TRBJ2-3
CDR3: CASSYSVVGEADTQYF

size: .
V: TRBV2
J: TRBJ1-2
CDR3: CASSEVGQGASGYTF

size: .
V: TRBV20-1
J: TRBJ2-1
CDR3: CSVSGYNEQFF

size: once
V: TRBV28
J: TRBJ1-5
CDR3: CASTLPNLGARQPQHF

size: .
V: TRBV6-5
J: TRBJ1-1
CDR3: CASSYLTRGDNTEAFF

size: .
V: TRBV7-3
J: TRBJ2-1
CDR3: CASSRGSYNEQFF

size: once
V: TRBV28
J: TRBJ2-5
CDR3: CASSLQGAAETQYF

size: .
V: TRBV7-9
J: TRBJ2-1
CDR3: CASSSHYLGRNEQFF

size: .
V: TRBV6-1
J: TRBJ1-2
CDR3: CASSEIEDRLWGVDGYTF

size: .
V: TRBV6-1
J: TRBJ2-7
CDR3: CASSEALSGGGQSYEQYF

size: .
V: TRBV6-5
J: TRBJ2-7
CDR3: CASSYLSTGGYEQYF

size: .
V: TRBV2
J: TRBJ2-3
CDR3: CASSGLGRSTDTQYF

size: .
V: TRBV7-9
J: TRBJ2-1
CDR3: CASSAQRGSYNEQFF

size: .
V: TRBV7-6
J: TRBJ1-6
CDR3: CASSLLGDSDSPLHF

size: .
V: TRBV7-9
J: TRBJ1-3
CDR3: CSSSLPGNTIYF

size: .
V: TRBV5-4
J: TRBJ1-6
CDR3: CASSLDKGAYNSPLHF

size: few
V: TRBV5-1
J: TRBJ2-3
CDR3: CASSLDGRGRATDTQYF

size: .
V: TRBV5-5
J: TRBJ2-2
CDR3: CASSPAASTGELFF

size: few
V: TRBV2
J: TRBJ1-2
CDR3: CASSGNFYGYTF

size: few
V: TRBV13
J: TRBJ2-1
CDR3: CASVLAGSDEQFF

size: .
V: TRBV11-3
J: TRBJ1-5
CDR3: CASSPGWDRPPNQPQHF

size: once
V: TRBV28
J: TRBJ2-6
CDR3: CASSSASAGANVLTF

size: few
V: TRBV7-9
J: TRBJ1-4
CDR3: CSSWTAANEKLFF

size: .
V: TRBV19
J: TRBJ1-6
CDR3: CASSTPLRRGISPLHF

size: .
V: TRBV7-9
J: TRBJ1-2
CDR3: CASSLVQGLPLGYTF

size: .
V: TRBV4-2
J: TRBJ2-7
CDR3: CASAASAGNSYEQYF

size: .
V: TRBV2
J: TRBJ1-2
CDR3: CASSPDRDYGYTF

size: .
V: TRBV28
J: TRBJ2-7
CDR3: CASSFYRDFYEQYF

size: .
V: TRBV19
J: TRBJ2-7
CDR3: CASSIGGASYEQYF

size: .
V: TRBV4-1
J: TRBJ1-1
CDR3: CASSQKGADTEAFF

size: .
V: TRBV7-2
J: TRBJ2-7
CDR3: CASSRDRDYEQYF

size: .
V: TRBV14
J: TRBJ2-6
CDR3: CASSQERGAGANVLTF

size: .
V: TRBV6-1
J: TRBJ1-1
CDR3: CASSDRVNTEAFF

size: once
V: TRBV2
J: TRBJ2-7
CDR3: CASSSGQGAYEQYF

size: .
V: TRBV19
J: TRBJ2-1
CDR3: CASTLAGEINEQFF

size: .
V: TRBV10-2
J: TRBJ1-2
CDR3: CASSESRTGNYGYTF

size: .
V: TRBV2
J: TRBJ1-1
CDR3: CASSGELGNTEAFF

size: .
V: TRBV5-1
J: TRBJ1-2
CDR3: CASSRDRGRGGYTF